The following is a TCR beta chain sequence with its context. Its antigen is still unknown. The run depth of the assay was deep. Produced via immunoSEQ multiplex PCR; TCRdb's table is partial and in-frame only. The table includes around 1.9 million clones, 85% to 95% detected once. The data originate from a study of shared clonotypes between healthy human individuals. The wider study: Researchers drew samples from two women and a few men aged 18 to 49. Findings and limits, study-wide: Non-shared clonotypes were found to have lower generation probabilities than the clonotypes that were shared by all four of the sorted-subset donors.

The germline CDR1 and CDR2 sequences are MGHRA and YSYEKL. This CDR3 has 14 amino acids. V was clipped by 3 bases and J by 6 bases; unmatched bases: 3. Terminally differentiated effector memory CD45RA+ cells were excluded from the naive CD8 cells, which were CD45RO-negative and positively selected for CCR7. The sample comprised naive CD8+ T cells from PBMCs. The V and J genes are TRBV4-1 and TRBJ1-5; the match to TRBD1 covers 9 bases. The clonotype originates from a man between 18 and 29 years old in good health. Some clones in this sample may be carry-over from other donors' samples. For the CDR3, the DNA is TGCGCCAGCAGCCACGGGACAGGGCCTCAGCCCCAGCATTTT. Amino acid sequence: CASSHGTGPQPQHF.